The next 20 T cell receptor beta chains were all read from a single sample in a study of Siglec-9 on CD8 T cells in melanoma (dated by TCRdb to between 2019 and 2020). Receptors were amplified or captured by the immunoSEQ multiplex PCR assay. This is the immuneACCESS table as TCRdb keeps it, with only in-frame sequences that have V and J called. A part of the clones is gone; compared with another copy, unresolved V genes explain less than half, and the rest is unexplained. The sample has roughly 30,000 clones on record, 75% to 90% of them singletons. Clones ranked in the top ten supply about 6% of the sample. The sequencing input was Siglec-9- CD8+ T cells sorted from blood. Interpreted using the paper, the cell subset or site label stands for: CD8 T cells lacking Siglec-9. These receptors all come from a human donor in good health.

The chain couples TRBV13 to TRBJ1-5; D remains ambiguous. The germline V gene has CDR1 PRHDT and CDR2 FYEKMQ (reference sequence). This CDR3 has 13 amino acids. The ends were cut back, 0 bases at V and 6 bases at J, with 6 bases in the middle. The CDR3 is CASSLGLGQPQHF. The CDR3 DNA reads as TGTGCCAGCAGCTTAGGCCTAGGTCAGCCCCAGCATTTT.

The genes are TRBV11-2 and TRBJ1-6; the D is unclear. Germline V gives CDR1 SGHAT, CDR2 FQNNGV. This CDR3 spans 13 amino acids. The V gene lost 1 base and the J gene lost 8 bases, with 6 bases spanning the gap. The CDR3 DNA is TGTGCCAGCAGCTTAGGGCCAGATTCACCCCTCCACTTT. It yields the protein CASSLGPDSPLHF.

V gene TRBV19 combines with J gene TRBJ2-3; D remains unclear. CDR1 is LNHDA, CDR2 SQIVND, per germline (reference sequence). The CDR3 loop spans 11 amino acids. V was shortened by 8 bases and J by 2 bases, with 5 bases between the two germline ends. In nucleotides, the CDR3 is TGTGCCAGTTCCCTCACAGATACGCAGTATTTT. It yields the protein CASSLTDTQYF.

The rearrangement links TRBV2 to TRBJ1-2, with D uncertain. Germline V lookup: CDR1 SNHLY, CDR2 FYNNEI. Trimming pared 1 base from V and 6 bases from J, leaving 15 bases between. This CDR3 is built from 15 residues. The CDR3 DNA reads TGTGCCAGCAGTGAAGACCGGGCTAACTGGGATGGCTACACCTTC. As protein: CASSEDRANWDGYTF.

V gene TRBV6-6 combines with J gene TRBJ2-1; TRBD2 agrees at 7 bases. Trimming cost V 7 bases and J 7 bases; bases outside gene matches: 13. From germline, CDR1 is MNHNY and CDR2 SVGAGI (reference sequence). CDR3 size: 15 residues. DNA for the CDR3: TGTGCCAGCATTAAACGACTAGCAGAGGGGAATGAGCAGTTCTTC. It translates to CASIKRLAEGNEQFF.

V and J are TRBV10-3 and TRBJ2-5; the match to TRBD2 covers 11 bases. J was trimmed by 3 bases and V by 4 bases; bases with no gene match: 7. The germline V gene encodes CDR1 ENHRY and CDR2 SYGVKD. The CDR3 is made up of 16 amino acids. The CDR3 loop reads CAISGASGGPKETQYF. Here the CDR3 DNA reads TGTGCCATCAGTGGAGCTAGCGGGGGGCCTAAAGAGACCCAGTACTTC.

The chain couples TRBV7-9 to TRBJ2-2; 13 bases are a match to TRBD2. The CDR3 covers 15 residues. V gave up 4 bases and J gave up 6 bases; unmatched junction bases: 2. Germline V lookup: CDR1 SEHNR, CDR2 FQNEAQ (reference sequence). The CDR3 DNA is TGTGCCAGCAGCTCAACTAGCGGGAGGGCCGGGGAGCTGTTTTTT. It codes for CASSSTSGRAGELFF.

This chain links TRBV5-5 with TRBJ1-2; weak D call: TRBD1 (5 bases). This CDR3 has 13 amino acids. V lost 6 bases and J 8 bases, leaving 17 bases between the germline ends. Per germline, CDR1 SGHKS and CDR2 YYEKEE (reference sequence). CDR3 DNA: TGTGCCAGCAAGCCCGCCAGGGCGGAAGGCTACACCTTC. It specifies CASKPARAEGYTF.

As DNA, the CDR3 is TGTGCCACCCTGCCCCCGGGGGACGATGGCTACACCTTC. This gives the protein CATLPPGDDGYTF. This sequence joins TRBV7-9 and TRBJ1-2; TRBD1 might be the D (5 bases). The V gene's germline CDR1 is SEHNR and CDR2 FQNEAQ (reference sequence). The CDR3 consists of 13 residues. Trimming pared 10 bases from V and 6 bases from J, leaving 18 bases between.

This chain links TRBV6-7 with TRBJ2-7, with 7 bases lining up with TRBD1. TRBV6-7 is annotated as an ORF whose role is uncertain. The CDR3 totals 18 residues. V lost 0 bases to trimming and J lost 2 bases; unmatched junction nucleotides: 13. CDR3 DNA: TGTGCCAGCAGTTACTCCGGGACAGCGACAAAGCCTACCTACGAGCAGTACTTC. As protein: CASSYSGTATKPTYEQYF.

The genes are TRBV11-1 and TRBJ1-2, with D possibly matching TRBD1 (6 bases). The CDR3 is made up of 13 amino acids. V dropped 7 bases and J dropped 6 bases, with 15 bases sitting between them. Germline CDR1 is SGHAT and CDR2 is FQDESV (reference sequence). The CDR3 DNA sequence: TGTGCCAGCACCGAGAGGGGGGCGGATGGCTACACCTTC. This sequence encodes CASTERGADGYTF.

Notes on this clone: One end of the junction is discordant with germline, which a read error may explain. This rearrangement joins TRBV11-2 to TRBJ2-3; 13 bases are a match to TRBD2. The CDR3 runs 13 residues. Germline-derived CDR1 and CDR2 are SGHAT and FQNNGV. This CDR3 reads CASSHGLAGAGRF. DNA of the CDR3: TGTGCCAGCAGCCACGGACTAGCGGGGGCCGGGCGTTTT.

The sample holds a few counts of this clone. The V and J genes are TRBV7-9 and TRBJ1-2; D is undetermined. The CDR3 contains 10 residues. Germline V gives CDR1 SEHNR, CDR2 FQNEAQ (reference sequence). V was cut by 3 bases and J by 11 bases, with 7 bases left in between. The CDR3 loop reads CASSLSFYTF. As DNA, the CDR3 is TGTGCCAGCAGCTTGTCGTTTTACACCTTC.

This clone was counted a single time. J is TRBJ2-7 and V is TRBV7-2, with D possibly TRBD2 on 5 matching bases. Trimming shortened V by 7 bases and J by 2 bases, and 12 bases separated the two germline ends. The germline V gene has CDR1 SGHTA and CDR2 FQGNSA. This CDR3 comprises 13 residues. The DNA of the CDR3 is TGTGCCAGCAACCTGGGAGAAACCTACGAGCAGTACTTC. Translating gives CASNLGETYEQYF.

The V and J genes are TRBV4-2 and TRBJ2-3; 7 nucleotides agree with TRBD1. CDR1 and CDR2 (germline): LGHNA, YNFKEQ. This CDR3 contains 17 residues. J gave up 0 bases and V 0 bases, and 6 bases lay outside the gene matches. CDR3 in amino acids: CASSQDDRDHSTDTQYF. For the CDR3, the DNA is TGTGCCAGCAGCCAAGATGACAGGGATCATAGCACAGATACGCAGTATTTT.

V is TRBV19 and J is TRBJ1-5; 7 bases are a match to TRBD1. Germline CDR1 reads LNHDA; CDR2 reads SQIVND (reference sequence). V shed 7 bases, J shed 0 bases, and the junction held 6 bases outside the gene matches. The CDR3 contains 15 residues. Here the CDR3 reads CASTLGTASNQPQHF. In nucleotides, the CDR3 is TGTGCCAGTACCTTGGGGACAGCTAGCAATCAGCCCCAGCATTTT.

The rearrangement uses TRBV19 and TRBJ1-1, with 8 bases fitting TRBD1. Germline values: CDR1 LNHDA, CDR2 SQIVND (reference sequence). The CDR3 extends over 14 amino acids. V dropped 7 bases and J dropped 4; count of bases not matched to a gene: 8. CDR3 nucleotides: TGTGCCAGTACCCTACAGGGGGGCGGCACTGAAGCTTTCTTT. This translates into CASTLQGGGTEAFF.

The rearrangement joins TRBV7-6 to TRBJ1-2; D is perhaps TRBD1 (5 bases). Trimming shortened V by 3 bases and J by 5 bases, and 19 bases separated the two germline ends. CDR1 is SGHVS, CDR2 FNYEAQ, per germline. CDR3 length: 16 amino acids. Here the CDR3 reads CASSFIPGGTKYGYTF. CDR3 DNA: TGTGCCAGCAGCTTTATCCCCGGAGGGACCAAATATGGCTACACCTTC.

V is TRBV6-5 and J is TRBJ1-2; possible D gene TRBD1, 6 bases. This CDR3 region has 14 residues. The V gene lost 8 bases and the J gene lost 5 bases, with 18 bases spanning the gap. Germline V gives CDR1 MNHEY, CDR2 SVGAGI. CDR3 bases: TGTGCCAGCCGTATGGCGGGGGGCCCTTATGGCTACACCTTC. This sequence encodes CASRMAGGPYGYTF.

J is TRBJ2-5 and V is TRBV27; no reliable D call. V shed 5 bases and J shed 1 base, with 8 bases lying between them. The length of the CDR3 is 13 residues. The germline V gene has CDR1 MNHEY and CDR2 SMNVEV (reference sequence). CDR3 residues: CASSRAGQETQYF. The CDR3 DNA reads as TGTGCCAGCAGTAGGGCAGGCCAAGAGACCCAGTACTTC.